Below are 7 T cell receptor beta chains sequenced from a single sample in a study of cytomegalovirus exposure and HLA in healthy donors. Amplification used 60 Vbeta primers and 13 Jbeta primers. The protocol was immunoSEQ multiplex PCR, while the TCRdb copy is restricted to in-frame clones and leaves out a portion. The sample contains 100,000 to 150,000 clones, roughly 9% of which appear only once. Sequencing used PBMCs. All receptors derive from a middle-aged woman in good health and CMV-seropositive.

In its sample, this clone was seen a few times. The chain recombines TRBV27 with TRBJ1-1; 8 nucleotides match TRBD1. Trimming took 4 bases from V and 10 from J; bases not matched to a gene: 8. The CDR3 totals 13 residues. Germline CDR1 reads MNHEY; CDR2 reads SMNVEV (reference sequence). The CDR3 DNA reads as TGTGCCAGCAGTTCGCAGGACAGGGACCCAGCTTTCTTT. This translates into CASSSQDRDPAFF.

The chain carries TRBV14 and TRBJ2-7, with TRBD2 matching over 11 bases. CDR1 and CDR2 (germline): SGHDN, FVKESK. The CDR3 sequence is 16 residues long. With 0 bases clipped from V and 5 bases from J, the junction kept 6 bases outside the gene matches. The CDR3 loop is CASSQDLAGGGDEQYF. DNA for the CDR3: TGTGCCAGCAGCCAAGACCTAGCGGGGGGCGGTGACGAGCAGTACTTC. Based on the CDR3 plus reference TRBV14 and TRBJ2-7, the full variable domain is EAGVTQFPSHSVIEKGQTVTLRCDPISGHDNLYWYRRVMGKEIKFLLHFVKESKQDESGMPNNRFLAERTGGTYSTLKVQPAELEDSGVYFCASSQDLAGGGDEQYFGPGTRLTVT.

This clone has more than one count but fewer than ten. J is TRBJ2-6 and V is TRBV29-1; 8 bases match TRBD1. V was clipped by 6 bases and J by 4 bases; unmatched bases: 8. CDR3 length equals 15 residues. The germline V gene has CDR1 SQVTM and CDR2 ANQGSEA. The CDR3, as DNA: TGCAGCGTCGACGGACAGGGCTCCGGGGCCAACGTCCTGACTTTC. It yields the protein CSVDGQGSGANVLTF.

This clone was seen more than once but under ten times. The CDR3: CASSLIASYEQYF. CDR3 coding DNA: TGTGCCAGCAGCTTAATTGCTAGCTACGAGCAGTACTTC. This sequence joins TRBV7-9 and TRBJ2-7; D is unclear. The germline V gene encodes CDR1 SEHNR and CDR2 FQNEAQ (reference sequence). Trimming took 2 bases from V and 3 from J, leaving 8 bases between them. The CDR3 sequence is 13 residues long. The full variable domain, completed using reference TRBV7-9 and TRBJ2-7, is DTGVSQNPRHKITKRGQNVTFRCDPISEHNRLYWYRQTLGQGPEFLTYFQNEAQLEKSRLLSDRFSAERPKGSFSTLEIQRTEQGDSAMYLCASSLIASYEQYFGPGTRLTVT.

This clone was counted only a few times. The CDR3 region has the DNA TGTGCCAGCAGTGCGCCTAGCGGGGGTCCACATGATTCGCAGTATTTT. It encodes CASSAPSGGPHDSQYF. The chain carries TRBV6-1 and TRBJ2-3, with 10 positions matching TRBD2. V shed 4 bases, J shed 10 bases, and the junction held 14 bases outside the gene matches. Germline-derived CDR1 and CDR2 are MNHNS and SASEGT. The CDR3 length is 16 residues.

This clone has just a few counts. This rearrangement joins TRBV6-6 to TRBJ1-4; D remains ambiguous. The CDR3 is 14 residues long. The ends were cut back, 3 bases at V and 5 bases at J, with 10 bases in the middle. Germline-derived CDR1 and CDR2 are MNHNY and SVGAGI (reference sequence). The CDR3: CASSYGGNNEKLFF. DNA for the CDR3: TGTGCCAGCAGTTATGGAGGAAACAATGAAAAACTGTTTTTT.

This clone has only a few counts. This chain links TRBV19 with TRBJ1-1, with a possible D match to TRBD1 (5 bases). V was cut by 4 bases and J by 2 bases, with 14 bases left in between. This CDR3 contains 15 residues. The V gene's germline CDR1 is LNHDA and CDR2 SQIVND (reference sequence). CDR3 amino acids: CASSTIGQTNTEAFF. CDR3 DNA sequence: TGTGCCAGTAGTACAATAGGACAAACCAACACTGAAGCTTTCTTT.